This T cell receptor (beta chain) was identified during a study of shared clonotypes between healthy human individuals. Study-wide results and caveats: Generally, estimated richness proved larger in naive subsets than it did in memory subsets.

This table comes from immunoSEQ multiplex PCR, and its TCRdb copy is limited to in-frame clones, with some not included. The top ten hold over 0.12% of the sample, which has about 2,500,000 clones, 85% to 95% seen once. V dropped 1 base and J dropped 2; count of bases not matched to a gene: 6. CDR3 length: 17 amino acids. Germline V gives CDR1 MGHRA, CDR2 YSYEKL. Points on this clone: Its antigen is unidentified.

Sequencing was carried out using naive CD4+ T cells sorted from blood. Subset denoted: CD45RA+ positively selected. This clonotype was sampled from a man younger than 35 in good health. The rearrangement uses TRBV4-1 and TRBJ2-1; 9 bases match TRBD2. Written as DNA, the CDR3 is TGCGCCAGCAGCCAAGGACTAGCGGTCAGTACCTACAATGAGCAGTTCTTC. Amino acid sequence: CASSQGLAVSTYNEQFF.